A selection of T cell receptor beta chains follows, all from one sample in a study. TCRdb reprocessed the multiplex PCR reads via MiXCR and lists one record per CDR3 protein. The sample comprises about 1,600 distinct CDR3 sequences, around 3.7% of which are singletons, and roughly 59% rests with the top ten. The material sequenced was naive CD4+ T cells sorted from blood. These receptors were taken from a female donor with breast cancer. CDR3s include the opening cysteine and the closing phenylalanine or tryptophan. The order of the fields is V gene, D gene, J gene, clone size, CDR3 DNA, CDR3 protein. A D gene is named only where the DNA matches it firmly. Expanded clones are given a class, and other clones once, few, many or no size at all.

TRBV12-3/TRBV12-4	.	TRBJ1-2	medium-sized	TGTGCCAGCAGTTTAGAGGCAGGGGAGGGCTACACCTTC	CASSLEAGEGYTF
TRBV12-3/TRBV12-4	TRBD1	TRBJ1-2	medium-sized	TGTGCCAGCAGCTCGACAGGGATCTCTTCTTCGTCGTTCTTC	CASSSTGISSSSFF
TRBV12-3/TRBV12-4	TRBD1	TRBJ1-2	medium-sized	TGTGCCAGCAGTTTCACCCGACAGGGCGATGGCTACACCTTC	CASSFTRQGDGYTF
TRBV12-3/TRBV12-4	.	TRBJ1-2	many	TGTGCCAGCAGTCTCTATGGCTACACCTTC	CASSLYGYTF
TRBV12-3/TRBV12-4	TRBD1	TRBJ1-2	medium-sized	TGTGCCAGCACCCCGGACAGGGACGGCTACACCTTC	CASTPDRDGYTF
TRBV12-3/TRBV12-4	.	TRBJ1-2	many	TGTGCCAGCAGTTTGGACGACTATGGCTACACCTTC	CASSLDDYGYTF
TRBV12-3/TRBV12-4	.	TRBJ1-2	medium-sized	TGTGCCAGCAGTTCATATGGGCGGAGTGGGAACTATGGCTACACCTTC	CASSSYGRSGNYGYTF
TRBV12-3/TRBV12-4	.	TRBJ1-2	medium-sized	TGTGCCAGCAGTGGCACTCCTCTTTATGGCTACACCTTC	CASSGTPLYGYTF
TRBV12-3/TRBV12-4	.	TRBJ1-2	medium-sized	TGTGCCAGCTACACTAACTATGGCTACACCTTC	CASYTNYGYTF
TRBV12-3/TRBV12-4	TRBD1	TRBJ1-2	medium-sized	TGTGCCAGCAGGATCACCGGGACAGCGAGCTATGGCTACACCTTC	CASRITGTASYGYTF
TRBV12-3/TRBV12-4	.	TRBJ1-2	many	TGTGCCAGCAGTTCTCAGAGGGCTCTCTATGGCTACACCTTC	CASSSQRALYGYTF
TRBV12-3/TRBV12-4	.	TRBJ1-2	medium-sized	TGTGCCAGCAGTCCGCTGTCGGGCTACACCTTC	CASSPLSGYTF
TRBV12-3/TRBV12-4	.	TRBJ1-2	medium-sized	TGTGCCAGCAGTCCTTTTGCAGGCGAGATCTATGGCTACACCTTC	CASSPFAGEIYGYTF
TRBV12-3/TRBV12-4	.	TRBJ1-2	medium-sized	TGTGCCAGCAGTCCGAGACCGGGCTCCCTCTATGGCTACACCTTC	CASSPRPGSLYGYTF
TRBV12-3/TRBV12-4	.	TRBJ1-2	medium-sized	TGTGCCAGCAGGGTTGGGACGGAGCGTGGCTACACCTTC	CASRVGTERGYTF
TRBV12-3/TRBV12-4	.	TRBJ1-2	.	TGTGCCAGCAGTCCAACAGGTTTAGGCTACACCTTC	CASSPTGLGYTF
TRBV12-3/TRBV12-4	.	TRBJ1-2	medium-sized	TGTGCCAGCAGCCTCCCGGGAGGAGGCTACACCTTC	CASSLPGGGYTF
TRBV12-3/TRBV12-4	.	TRBJ1-2	medium-sized	TGTGCCAGCAGTTTAGGGCAGGGGATGGACTATGGCTACACCTTC	CASSLGQGMDYGYTF